The 16 T cell receptor beta chains below come from one sample, sequenced in a study of cytomegalovirus exposure and HLA in healthy donors. This PCR relied on a set of 60 Vbeta primers and 13 Jbeta primers. Sequencing used immunoSEQ multiplex PCR; TCRdb keeps in-frame clones, though not all of them. The repertoire has 150,000 or so clones, 76% of them found once; the top ten carry approximately 3%. Material: PBMCs. The receptor set was obtained from a male donor in good health and CMV-seronegative.

The chain has TRBV7-6 and TRBJ2-1, with TRBD2 as a possible D gene (6 bases). The CDR3 loop spans 16 amino acids. The germline V gene has CDR1 SGHVS and CDR2 FNYEAQ. The V end lost 3 bases, the J end lost 0 bases, and 12 bases lay between the germline ends. The CDR3 nucleotides are TGTGCCAGCAGCTTCCTAGCGAGCGGCTCCTACAATGAGCAGTTCTTC. Protein sequence: CASSFLASGSYNEQFF.

This clone appeared a few times. The chain uses TRBV28 and TRBJ1-4, with D possibly being TRBD1 (6 bases). The germline CDR1 and CDR2 sequences are MDHEN and SYDVKM. V gave up 5 bases and J gave up 7 bases, with 17 bases separating them. The CDR3 has 15 amino acids. The CDR3 region is CASSTQGRAIEKLFF. The CDR3 DNA follows: TGTGCCAGCAGTACCCAGGGGAGGGCGATTGAAAAACTGTTTTTT.

This clone appeared a few times. V gene TRBV6-1 combines with J gene TRBJ2-2, with TRBD1 matching over 8 bases. This CDR3 contains 15 residues. Germline V gene data show CDR1 as MNHNS and CDR2 as SASEGT. J gave up 4 bases and V 3 bases, and 4 bases lay outside the gene matches. This chain's CDR3 is CASSDRGQRTGELFF. CDR3 DNA: TGTGCCAGCAGTGACAGGGGGCAGCGCACCGGGGAGCTGTTTTTT.

This chain links TRBV15 with TRBJ2-7, with a possible D match to TRBD2 (5 bases). Between the trimmed V and J ends, which lost 1 base and 1 base, there was a span of 11 bases. The CDR3 has 15 residues. The germline V gene has CDR1 LNHNV and CDR2 YYDKDF (reference sequence). CDR3 protein: CATSRAGGLSYEQYF. In DNA form, the CDR3 reads TGTGCCACCAGCAGAGCGGGCGGGCTGTCCTACGAGCAGTACTTC.

V is TRBV30 and J is TRBJ1-5, with 8 bases lining up with TRBD1. The germline CDR1 and CDR2 sequences are GTSNPN and SVGIG (reference sequence). The CDR3 length is 15 residues. J gave up 1 base and V 3 bases, and 5 bases lay outside the gene matches. For the CDR3, the DNA is TGTGCCTGGAGACACCGGGACAGGAGCAATCAGCCCCAGCATTTT. Amino acid sequence: CAWRHRDRSNQPQHF.

The chain recombines TRBV19 with TRBJ2-1; 10 bases align to TRBD1. Germline CDR1 reads LNHDA; CDR2 reads SQIVND (reference sequence). V lost 0 bases and J lost 3; bases outside the gene matches: 2. This CDR3 region has 16 residues. The CDR3 reads CASSIDWTGGYNEQFF. For the CDR3, the DNA is TGTGCCAGTAGTATAGACTGGACAGGGGGCTACAATGAGCAGTTCTTC. Full variable domain (outside the CDR3, taken from reference TRBV19 and TRBJ2-1): DGGITQSPKYLFRKEGQNVTLSCEQNLNHDAMYWYRQDPGQGLRLIYYSQIVNDFQKGDIAEGYSVSREKKESFPLTVTSAQKNPTAFYLCASSIDWTGGYNEQFFGPGTRLTVL.

This chain uses TRBV28 with TRBJ1-6; the D gene is possibly TRBD1 (6 bases). The V end was cut by 5 bases, the J end by 6 bases, with 14 bases between. The CDR3 consists of 15 residues. The V gene's germline CDR1 is MDHEN and CDR2 SYDVKM. DNA for the CDR3: TGTGCCAGCAGTCCGGGGACACTTCTTAATTCACCCCTCCACTTT. Protein: CASSPGTLLNSPLHF.

The chain has TRBV28 and TRBJ1-5; TRBD1 agrees at 8 bases. There are 17 residues in the CDR3. The V gene's germline CDR1 is MDHEN and CDR2 SYDVKM. V dropped 1 base and J dropped 2; count of bases not matched to a gene: 7. The chain's CDR3 is CASSLFGRGHGNQPQHF. For the CDR3, the DNA is TGTGCCAGCAGTTTATTTGGCAGGGGGCACGGCAATCAGCCCCAGCATTTT.

The chain couples TRBV11-3 to TRBJ2-5, with D maybe TRBD1 (6 bases). The germline V gene encodes CDR1 SGHNT and CDR2 YENEEA. The CDR3 runs to 16 residues. V was cut by 1 base and J by 5 bases, with 17 bases left in between. CDR3 in amino acids: CASSLGSYREDETQYF. The CDR3 DNA is TGTGCCAGCAGCTTAGGGTCCTACAGGGAAGACGAGACCCAGTACTTC.

This rearrangement joins TRBV19 to TRBJ2-2, with 8 positions matching TRBD2. With 7 bases clipped from V and 7 bases from J, the junction kept 11 bases outside the gene matches. There are 15 residues in the CDR3. Germline V gene data show CDR1 as LNHDA and CDR2 as SQIVND (reference sequence). The CDR3 loop is CASNQGAGEVGELFF. In nucleotides, the CDR3 is TGTGCCAGTAACCAGGGAGCGGGAGAGGTCGGGGAGCTGTTTTTT.

V gene TRBV19 combines with J gene TRBJ1-5; D remains unclear. Germline lookup yields CDR1 LNHDA and CDR2 SQIVND (reference sequence). V was pared by 3 bases and J by 1 base, with 10 bases between. The CDR3 is 15 amino acids. CDR3 sequence: CASSMSRASNQPQHF. CDR3 DNA sequence: TGTGCCAGTAGTATGAGCCGCGCCAGCAATCAGCCCCAGCATTTT.

The chain uses TRBV15 and TRBJ1-5, with 9 bases identical to TRBD1. This CDR3 contains 15 residues. V dropped 4 bases and J dropped 7; count of bases not matched to a gene: 8. In germline, CDR1 is LNHNV, CDR2 YYDKDF (reference sequence). The CDR3: CATSISGTGNQPQHF. CDR3 DNA sequence: TGTGCCACCAGCATTTCCGGGACAGGGAACCAGCCCCAGCATTTT. Full variable domain (missing parts from reference TRBV15 and TRBJ1-5): DAMVIQNPRYQVTQFGKPVTLSCSQTLNHNVMYWYQQKSSQAPKLLFHYYDKDFNNEADTPDNFQSRRPNTSFCFLDIRSPGLGDTAMYLCATSISGTGNQPQHFGDGTRLSIL.

V usage is TRBV5-1 and J usage is TRBJ1-5; D is ambiguous. V was shortened by 4 bases and J by 3 bases, with 14 bases between the two germline ends. There are 15 residues in the CDR3. In germline, CDR1 is SGHRS, CDR2 YFSETQ. CDR3 region: CASSPRGGINQPQHF. CDR3 bases: TGCGCCAGCAGCCCCCGGGGAGGGATCAATCAGCCCCAGCATTTT.

This clone showed up just once. The same CDR3 is also encoded by other DNA sequences in this sample. The chain is built from TRBV15 and TRBJ2-3; no clear D gene. Trimming stripped 0 bases from V and 3 bases from J, with 10 bases between. This CDR3 has 15 residues. CDR1 is LNHNV and CDR2 is YYDKDF in the germline V gene (reference sequence). This chain's CDR3 is CATSRDLGGTDTQYF. The CDR3 DNA reads as TGTGCCACCAGCAGAGATCTCGGCGGAACAGATACGCAGTATTTT.

The genes are TRBV7-7 and TRBJ2-6; either TRBD1 or TRBD2 may fit D (5 bases each). In germline, CDR1 is SSHAT, CDR2 FNYEAQ (reference sequence). The CDR3 has 13 residues. The CDR3 sequence: CASAGPGANVLTF. CDR3 nucleotides: TGTGCTAGCGCAGGGCCGGGGGCCAACGTCCTGACTTTC.

This clone was counted only a few times. The chain has TRBV4-1 and TRBJ1-6, with 9 bases fitting TRBD1. The CDR3 has 17 residues. Germline lookup yields CDR1 MGHRA and CDR2 YSYEKL. V lost 0 bases, J lost 8 bases, and 8 bases stayed unmatched. The DNA of the CDR3 is TGCGCCAGCAGCCAAGATCCCGGGACAGGGTGGGATTCACCCCTCCACTTT. Amino acids: CASSQDPGTGWDSPLHF.